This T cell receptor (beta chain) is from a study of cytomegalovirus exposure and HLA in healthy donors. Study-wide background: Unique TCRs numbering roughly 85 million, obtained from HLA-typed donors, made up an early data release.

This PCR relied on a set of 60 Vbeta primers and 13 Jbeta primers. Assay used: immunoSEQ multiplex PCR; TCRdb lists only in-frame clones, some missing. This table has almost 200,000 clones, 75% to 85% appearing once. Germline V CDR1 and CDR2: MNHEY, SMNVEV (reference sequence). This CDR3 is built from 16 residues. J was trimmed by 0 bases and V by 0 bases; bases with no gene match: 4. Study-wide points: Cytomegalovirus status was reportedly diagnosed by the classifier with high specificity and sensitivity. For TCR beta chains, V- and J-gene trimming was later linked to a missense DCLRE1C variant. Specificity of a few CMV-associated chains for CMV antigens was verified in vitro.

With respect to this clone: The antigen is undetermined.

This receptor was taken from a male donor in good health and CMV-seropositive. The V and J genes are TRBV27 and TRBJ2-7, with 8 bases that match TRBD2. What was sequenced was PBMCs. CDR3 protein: CASSLSRREDSYEQYF. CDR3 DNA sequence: TGTGCCAGCAGTTTATCCCGGCGGGAGGACTCCTACGAGCAGTACTTC.